The 18 T cell receptor beta chains reported below all come from one sample, sequenced in a study of cytomegalovirus exposure and HLA in healthy donors. The study ran its PCR with 60 Vbeta and 13 Jbeta primers. Method: immunoSEQ multiplex PCR; TCRdb's copy keeps in-frame clones and lacks some. The sample yields some 80,000 clones, roughly 79% seen once. Sequenced input: PBMCs. The receptors here all came from a man younger than 35 in good health and CMV-seropositive.

This rearrangement joins TRBV13 to TRBJ2-5; 11 positions match TRBD2. This CDR3 is 16 amino acids long. V dropped 5 bases and J dropped 5; count of bases not matched to a gene: 10. Germline V gives CDR1 PRHDT, CDR2 FYEKMQ (reference sequence). CDR3 bases: TGTGCCAGCAGCACCACTAGCGGGAGTTTGCGGGAGACCCAGTACTTC. Protein product: CASSTTSGSLRETQYF.

This chain uses TRBV5-1 with TRBJ2-5; 8 bases map to TRBD2. The CDR3 runs 14 residues. Per the germline V gene, CDR1 is SGHRS and CDR2 is YFSETQ. Trimming removed 8 bases from V and 5 bases from J; junction bases left unmatched: 11. CDR3 protein: CASTPGRASETQYF. For the CDR3, the DNA is TGCGCCAGTACCCCCGGGAGGGCCTCTGAGACCCAGTACTTC.

V gene TRBV9 combines with J gene TRBJ2-3; the D is unclear. V was cut by 4 bases and J by 0 bases, with 9 bases left in between. Germline V gene data show CDR1 as SGDLS and CDR2 as YYNGEE. The CDR3 is 14 residues long. CDR3 nucleotides: TGTGCCAGCAGCCGTATCTCTAGCACAGATACGCAGTATTTT. It codes for CASSRISSTDTQYF.

The gene calls are TRBV18 and TRBJ1-1; tentatively, D is TRBD1 (6 bases). CDR1 is KGHSH and CDR2 is LQKENI in the germline V gene. V lost 2 bases to trimming and J lost 4 bases, with 11 bases between them. This CDR3 region has 14 residues. CDR3 residues: CASSPGRGGTEAFF. The CDR3 DNA follows: TGTGCCAGCTCACCAGGAAGAGGGGGCACTGAAGCTTTCTTT.

The V and J genes are TRBV5-1 and TRBJ2-6; D uncertain. The V and J ends lost 0 bases and 2 bases respectively, with 6 bases between them. This CDR3 comprises 15 residues. Germline V gene sequence: CDR1 SGHRS, CDR2 YFSETQ. The CDR3 is CASSLGVTGANVLTF. The CDR3 coding sequence is TGCGCCAGCAGCTTGGGTGTTACTGGGGCCAACGTCCTGACTTTC. Variable domain in full (rest from reference TRBV5-1 and TRBJ2-6): KAGVTQTPRYLIKTRGQQVTLSCSPISGHRSVSWYQQTPGQGLQFLFEYFSETQRNKGNFPGRFSGRQFSNSRSEMNVSTLELGDSALYLCASSLGVTGANVLTFGAGSRLTVL.

The count of this clone is one. The V and J genes are TRBV4-1 and TRBJ2-1, with D possibly being TRBD2 (5 bases). The CDR3 is made up of 15 amino acids. Trimming shortened V by 1 base and J by 9 bases, and 16 bases separated the two germline ends. The germline V gene encodes CDR1 MGHRA and CDR2 YSYEKL. CDR3 coding DNA: TGCGCCAGCAGCCAAGTGGAGGTGGGGTCCGGTGAGCAGTTCTTC. Protein sequence: CASSQVEVGSGEQFF.

The chain uses TRBV6-5 and TRBJ2-3, with TRBD1 matching 12 bases. The CDR3 contains 15 residues. The junction had 5 bases not matched to a gene; V was cut back by 4 bases and J by 6 bases. In germline, CDR1 is MNHEY, CDR2 SVGAGI. CDR3 DNA: TGTGCCAGCAGTTTGGGACAGGGGGCATGGGATACGCAGTATTTT. It codes for CASSLGQGAWDTQYF.

This clone was detected once. The chain employs TRBV7-3 and TRBJ1-1; no definite D call. Trimming cost V 4 bases and J 1 base, with 7 bases left between them. This CDR3 is 13 amino acids long. CDR1 SGHTA and CDR2 FQGTGA come from the germline V gene. The CDR3 loop reads CASSSGGNTEAFF. The DNA for the CDR3 is TGTGCCAGCAGCTCAGGAGGGAACACTGAAGCTTTCTTT.

This sequence joins TRBV6-5 and TRBJ1-1, with 7 bases fitting TRBD1. The CDR3 loop spans 14 amino acids. CDR1 and CDR2 (germline): MNHEY, SVGAGI. V lost 6 bases and J lost 6; bases outside the gene matches: 10. The chain's CDR3 is CASRRGPGDAEAFF. CDR3 coding DNA: TGTGCCAGCAGGAGGGGGCCCGGGGACGCTGAAGCTTTCTTT.

This clone came up many times. J is TRBJ1-1 and V is TRBV6-1; unclear D gene. The CDR3 consists of 12 residues. V was clipped by 4 bases and J by 8 bases, with 11 bases between them. Germline V lookup: CDR1 MNHNS, CDR2 SASEGT. The CDR3 coding sequence is TGTGCCAGCAGTGTCTGGGGAGCCGAAGCTTTCTTT. Translated: CASSVWGAEAFF.

The V gene is TRBV7-9, the J gene TRBJ2-7, with TRBD1 identical over 7 bases. This CDR3 contains 15 residues. V lost 5 bases and J lost 3; bases outside the gene matches: 10. CDR1 and CDR2 from the germline V gene are SEHNR and FQNEAQ (reference sequence). The CDR3 reads CASSAWTGRHYEQYF. Here the CDR3 DNA reads TGTGCCAGCAGCGCCTGGACAGGCCGACACTACGAGCAGTACTTC.

The chain is built from TRBV6-5 and TRBJ2-7; D perhaps matches TRBD1 (6 bases). V lost 6 bases to trimming and J lost 6 bases, with 9 bases between them. Germline-derived CDR1 and CDR2 are MNHEY and SVGAGI. This CDR3 is built from 11 residues. In DNA form, the CDR3 reads TGTGCCAGCAGAGACAGGCTCGAGCAGTACTTC. Its translation: CASRDRLEQYF.

A remark on this clone: The conserved phenylalanine or tryptophan is not found at the CDR3 terminus, so this likely reflects a read error. The chain is built from TRBV11-1 and TRBJ1-1; no clear D gene. Germline V gives CDR1 SGHAT, CDR2 FQDESV (reference sequence). This CDR3 contains 12 residues. V was cut by 2 bases and J by 3 bases, with 4 bases left in between. CDR3 loop: CASSLRDTEAFL. The CDR3 DNA follows: TGTGCCAGCAGCTTAAGGGACACTGAAGCTTTCCTT.

The J gene is TRBJ1-1, the V gene TRBV7-3, with 8 bases that match TRBD1. CDR1 SGHTA and CDR2 FQGTGA come from the germline V gene. Trimming cost V 4 bases and J 2 bases; bases outside gene matches: 3. This CDR3 comprises 14 residues. The chain's CDR3 is CASSSGTGNTEAFF. DNA for the CDR3: TGTGCCAGCAGCTCCGGGACAGGAAACACTGAAGCTTTCTTT.

The chain employs TRBV25-1 and TRBJ2-2, with a weak D call TRBD1 (5 bases). The V gene lost 5 bases and the J gene lost 6 bases, with 16 bases spanning the gap. The germline gives CDR1 MGHDK, CDR2 SYGVNS. The CDR3 length is 15 residues. This CDR3 is CASSYHQGAAGELFF. The DNA for the CDR3 is TGTGCCAGCAGTTACCACCAGGGCGCTGCCGGGGAGCTGTTTTTT.

The chain employs TRBV27 and TRBJ2-5; possibly TRBD1 for D (6 bases). This CDR3 comprises 11 residues. Germline V gives CDR1 MNHEY, CDR2 SMNVEV (reference sequence). V gave up 9 bases and J gave up 5 bases, with 10 bases separating them. CDR3 residues: CASLDRETQYF. The CDR3 DNA reads TGTGCCAGTTTAGACAGGGAGACCCAGTACTTC.

The chain has TRBV29-1 and TRBJ2-3; 9 nucleotides align to TRBD2. The CDR3 is 17 residues long. V was pared by 4 bases and J by 0 bases, with 11 bases of the junction left unmatched. The germline V gene encodes CDR1 SQVTM and CDR2 ANQGSEA. Here the CDR3 DNA reads TGCAGCGTTGCAGGTAGCGGGAGCCACCCTAGCACAGATACGCAGTATTTT. Translation gives CSVAGSGSHPSTDTQYF.

The rearrangement joins TRBV6-5 to TRBJ2-5; no reliable D call. V was pared by 5 bases and J by 3 bases, with 10 bases between. CDR1 is MNHEY and CDR2 is SVGAGI in the germline V gene. The CDR3 length is 13 residues. CDR3 nucleotide sequence: TGTGCCAGCAGTGCTCCGGGTGAAGAGACCCAGTACTTC. Translated: CASSAPGEETQYF.